The 9 T cell receptor beta chains listed next were all sequenced from one sample in a study of long-term antiretroviral therapy in people with HIV. This was the immunoSEQ v3.0 assay at survey level. The data were produced by immunoSEQ multiplex PCR, yet TCRdb's version contains in-frame clones alone and is incomplete. The table records tens of thousands of clones, roughly 88% of them present only once. Sequencing used unsorted PBMCs, obtained more than 4.3 years after starting antiretroviral therapy. Receptors were obtained from a man aged 25 to 40 with HIV.

This chain joins TRBV5-6 and TRBJ2-3; no firm D call. This CDR3 region has 16 residues. V shed 1 base and J shed 1 base, with 13 bases lying between them. Germline V gene data show CDR1 as SGHDT and CDR2 as YYEEEE. CDR3 amino acids: CASSLLLREGTDTQYF. CDR3 nucleotides: TGTGCCAGCAGCTTGCTCCTTCGAGAGGGCACAGATACGCAGTATTTT.

This clone was seen once. The chain employs TRBV6-5 and TRBJ2-2; 7 bases are shared with TRBD1. The CDR3 is 15 amino acids. V was pared by 7 bases and J by 5 bases, with 10 bases of the junction left unmatched. Germline assignment: CDR1 MNHEY and CDR2 SVGAGI. The CDR3 is CASNRGQFGTGELFF. CDR3 coding DNA: TGTGCCAGCAACCGGGGACAGTTTGGGACCGGGGAGCTGTTTTTT.

V and J are TRBV7-6 and TRBJ2-3; possibly TRBD1 or TRBD2 for D (5 bases each). Trimming stripped 5 bases from V and 1 base from J, with 19 bases between. Germline CDR1 and CDR2: SGHVS and FNYEAQ. The CDR3 covers 17 residues. The CDR3 here is CASSDPMGPSGTDTQYF. The DNA for the CDR3 is TGTGCCAGCAGCGACCCTATGGGACCGAGTGGCACAGATACGCAGTATTTT.

The V call is TRBV27, the J call TRBJ2-7; TRBD1 matches 9 bases. V lost 6 bases and J lost 5; bases outside the gene matches: 8. The germline V gene encodes CDR1 MNHEY and CDR2 SMNVEV (reference sequence). The CDR3 covers 14 residues. This chain's CDR3 is CASSPGQGFHEQYF. DNA for the CDR3: TGTGCCAGCAGCCCGGGACAGGGTTTCCACGAGCAGTACTTC.

CDR3 sequence (DNA): TGTGCCAGCCGGGAGGGTGTTGGTACTGAAGCTTTCTTT. The encoded protein is CASREGVGTEAFF. This chain links TRBV5-6 with TRBJ1-1; D uncertain. Germline assignment: CDR1 SGHDT and CDR2 YYEEEE. CDR3 size: 13 residues. V was shortened by 7 bases and J by 5 bases, with 15 bases between the two germline ends.

The chain has TRBV5-5 and TRBJ2-3; 9 bases map to TRBD2. This CDR3 is 16 amino acids long. Losses at the gene ends were 4 bases for V and 3 bases for J; bases not matched to a gene: 9. The germline V gene encodes CDR1 SGHKS and CDR2 YYEKEE (reference sequence). The CDR3 sequence: CASSRESGRLTDTQYF. CDR3 bases: TGTGCCAGCAGCCGGGAGAGCGGGAGGCTAACAGATACGCAGTATTTT.

V gene TRBV27 combines with J gene TRBJ2-7; D possibly uses TRBD1 or TRBD2 (5 bases each). This CDR3 spans 13 amino acids. Trimming left V 6 bases short and J 5 bases short, with 14 bases between. Germline V CDR1 and CDR2: MNHEY, SMNVEV (reference sequence). DNA for the CDR3: TGTGCCAGCAGCCTTCTGGGACCAGACGAGCAGTACTTC. This sequence encodes CASSLLGPDEQYF.

This clone was found once. J is TRBJ2-7 and V is TRBV9, with 9 bases aligning to TRBD1. This CDR3 region has 15 residues. Trimming at V came to 3 bases and at J to 3 bases, leaving 7 bases not matched to a gene. Per germline, CDR1 SGDLS and CDR2 YYNGEE. CDR3 sequence: CASSAGTGLIYEQYF. In DNA, the CDR3 is TGTGCCAGCAGCGCCGGGACAGGGCTGATCTACGAGCAGTACTTC.

DNA of the CDR3: TGTGCCAGCAGCTTTTTTGGACGGCTTGGAAACACCATATATTTT. Residues: CASSFFGRLGNTIYF. This chain joins TRBV5-4 and TRBJ1-3; D remains ambiguous. The V end was cut by 2 bases, the J end by 3 bases, with 12 bases between. The CDR3 has 15 residues. Looked up from germline, CDR1 is SGHNT and CDR2 is YYREEE (reference sequence).